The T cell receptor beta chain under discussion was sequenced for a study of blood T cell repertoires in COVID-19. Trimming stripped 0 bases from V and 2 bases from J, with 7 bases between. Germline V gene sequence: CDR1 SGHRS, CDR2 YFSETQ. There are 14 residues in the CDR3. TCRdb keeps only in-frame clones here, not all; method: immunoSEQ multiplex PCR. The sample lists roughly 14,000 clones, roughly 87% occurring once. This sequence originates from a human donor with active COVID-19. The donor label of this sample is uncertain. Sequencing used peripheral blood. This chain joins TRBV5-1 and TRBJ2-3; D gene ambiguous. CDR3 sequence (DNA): TGCGCCAGCAGCTTGGACTTATACACAGATACGCAGTATTTT. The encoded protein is CASSLDLYTDTQYF.